This T cell receptor beta chain was found in a study of blood T cell repertoires in COVID-19. Germline V CDR1 and CDR2: SGHTA, FQGNSA. J gave up 8 bases and V 7 bases, and 9 bases lay outside the gene matches. The CDR3 contains 14 residues. Original handling: Reference gene primer amplification yielded estimated nucleated cell counts. Sequencing used immunoSEQ multiplex PCR; TCRdb keeps in-frame clones, though not all of them. Clone size and V and J calls were adopted from that table, with D and trimming inferred from the DNA. The table lists about 150,000 clones, 85% to 90% of them singletons, with 2.5% to 3.5% in the top ten.

The gene calls are TRBV7-2 and TRBJ2-3; 10 bases are a match to TRBD2. This TCR was sampled from a woman aged 55-69 years with active COVID-19. Sequenced input: peripheral blood. The CDR3 bases are TGTGCCAGCACACAACGCCAGCGGGAGGGTACGCAGTATTTT. This sequence encodes CASTQRQREGTQYF.